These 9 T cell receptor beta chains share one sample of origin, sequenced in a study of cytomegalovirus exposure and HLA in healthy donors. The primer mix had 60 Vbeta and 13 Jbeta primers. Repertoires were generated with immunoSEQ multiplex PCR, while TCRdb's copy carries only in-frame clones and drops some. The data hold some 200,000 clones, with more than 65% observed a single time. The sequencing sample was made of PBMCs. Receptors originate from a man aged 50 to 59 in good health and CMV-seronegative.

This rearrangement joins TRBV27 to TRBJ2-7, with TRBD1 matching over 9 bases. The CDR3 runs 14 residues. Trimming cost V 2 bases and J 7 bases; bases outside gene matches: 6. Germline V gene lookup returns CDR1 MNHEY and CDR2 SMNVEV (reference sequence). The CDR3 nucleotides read TGTGCCAGCAGTTTAATACAGGGGGCACAGGAGCAGTACTTC. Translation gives CASSLIQGAQEQYF.

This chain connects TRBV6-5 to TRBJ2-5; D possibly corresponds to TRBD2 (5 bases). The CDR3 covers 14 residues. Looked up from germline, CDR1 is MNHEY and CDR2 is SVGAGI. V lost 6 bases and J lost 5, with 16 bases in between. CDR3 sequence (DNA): TGTGCCAGCAGATGGAGGCCCAATGCGGAGACCCAGTACTTC. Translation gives CASRWRPNAETQYF.

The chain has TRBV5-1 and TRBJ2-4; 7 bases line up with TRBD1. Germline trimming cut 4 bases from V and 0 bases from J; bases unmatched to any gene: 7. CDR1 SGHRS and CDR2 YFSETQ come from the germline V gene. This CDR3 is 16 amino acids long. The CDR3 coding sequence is TGCGCCAGCAGCGCAGACAGGGCAAGAGCCAAAAACATTCAGTACTTC. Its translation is CASSADRARAKNIQYF.

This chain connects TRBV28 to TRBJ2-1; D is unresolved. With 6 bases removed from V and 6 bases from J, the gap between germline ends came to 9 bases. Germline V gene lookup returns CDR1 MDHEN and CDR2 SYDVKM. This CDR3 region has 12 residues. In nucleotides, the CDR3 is TGTGCCAGCAGAGCCGGGTCCAATGAGCAGTTCTTC. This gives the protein CASRAGSNEQFF.

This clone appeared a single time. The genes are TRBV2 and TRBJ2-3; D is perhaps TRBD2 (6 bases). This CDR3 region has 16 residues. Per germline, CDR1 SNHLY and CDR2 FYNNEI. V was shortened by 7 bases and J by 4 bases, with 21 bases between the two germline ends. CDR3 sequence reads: CASNMEGVGYADTQYF. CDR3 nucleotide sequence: TGTGCCAGCAACATGGAGGGAGTGGGGTATGCAGATACGCAGTATTTT.

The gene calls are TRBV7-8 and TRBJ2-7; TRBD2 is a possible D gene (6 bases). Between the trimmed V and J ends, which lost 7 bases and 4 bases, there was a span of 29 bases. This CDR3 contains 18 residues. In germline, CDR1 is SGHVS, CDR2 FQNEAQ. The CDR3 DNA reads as TGTGCCAGCAATCCACCCAGACTAGGCGGGATGGGGACTTACGAGCAGTACTTC. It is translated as CASNPPRLGGMGTYEQYF.

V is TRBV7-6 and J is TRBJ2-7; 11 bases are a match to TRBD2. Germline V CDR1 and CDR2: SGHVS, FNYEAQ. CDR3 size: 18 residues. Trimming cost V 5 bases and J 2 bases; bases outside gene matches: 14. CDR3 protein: CASSISSGRAGDPYEQYF. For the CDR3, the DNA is TGTGCCAGCAGCATAAGTAGCGGGAGGGCCGGGGACCCCTACGAGCAGTACTTC.

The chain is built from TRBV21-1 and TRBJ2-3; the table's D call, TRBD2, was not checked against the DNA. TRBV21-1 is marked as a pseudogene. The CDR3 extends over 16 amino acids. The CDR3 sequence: CASSKVGGGRGDTQYF. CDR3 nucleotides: TGTGCCAGCAGCAAAGTGGGAGGCGGGAGGGGAGATACGCAGTATTTT.

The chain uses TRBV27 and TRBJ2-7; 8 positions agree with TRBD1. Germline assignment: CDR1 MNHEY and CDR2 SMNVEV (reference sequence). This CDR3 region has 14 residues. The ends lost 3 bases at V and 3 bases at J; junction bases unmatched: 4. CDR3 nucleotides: TGTGCCAGCAGTTTTTTAGGGACAGGCTACGAGCAGTACTTC. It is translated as CASSFLGTGYEQYF.